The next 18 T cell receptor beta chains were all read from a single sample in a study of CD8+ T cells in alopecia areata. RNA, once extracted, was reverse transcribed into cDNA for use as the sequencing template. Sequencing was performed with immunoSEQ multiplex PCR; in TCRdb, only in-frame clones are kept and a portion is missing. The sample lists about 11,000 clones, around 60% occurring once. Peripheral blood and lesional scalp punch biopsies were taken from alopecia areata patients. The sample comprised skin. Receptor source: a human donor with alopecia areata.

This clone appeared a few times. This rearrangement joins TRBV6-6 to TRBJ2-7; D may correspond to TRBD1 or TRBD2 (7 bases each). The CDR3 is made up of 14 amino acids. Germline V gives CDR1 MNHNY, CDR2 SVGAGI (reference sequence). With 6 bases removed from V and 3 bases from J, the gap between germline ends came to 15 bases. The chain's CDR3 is CASRRQGGGYEQYF. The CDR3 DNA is TGTGCCAGCAGACGACAGGGAGGGGGCTACGAGCAGTACTTC.

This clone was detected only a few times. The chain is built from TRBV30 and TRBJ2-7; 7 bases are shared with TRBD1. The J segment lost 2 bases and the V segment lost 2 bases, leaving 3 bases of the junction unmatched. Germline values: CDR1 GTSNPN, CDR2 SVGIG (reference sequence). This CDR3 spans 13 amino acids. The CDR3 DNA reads TGTGCCTGGAGTTCACAGGGGCCCTACGAGCAGTACTTC. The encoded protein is CAWSSQGPYEQYF.

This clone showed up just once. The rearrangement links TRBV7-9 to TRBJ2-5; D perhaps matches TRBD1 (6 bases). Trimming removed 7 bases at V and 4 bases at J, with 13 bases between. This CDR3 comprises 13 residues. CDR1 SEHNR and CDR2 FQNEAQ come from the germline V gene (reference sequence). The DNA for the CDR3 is TGTGCCAGCAAAAGACAGGACCGAGAGACCCAGTACTTC. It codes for CASKRQDRETQYF. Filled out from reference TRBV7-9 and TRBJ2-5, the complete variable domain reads DTGVSQNPRHKITKRGQNVTFRCDPISEHNRLYWYRQTLGQGPEFLTYFQNEAQLEKSRLLSDRFSAERPKGSFSTLEIQRTEQGDSAMYLCASKRQDRETQYFGPGTRLLVL.

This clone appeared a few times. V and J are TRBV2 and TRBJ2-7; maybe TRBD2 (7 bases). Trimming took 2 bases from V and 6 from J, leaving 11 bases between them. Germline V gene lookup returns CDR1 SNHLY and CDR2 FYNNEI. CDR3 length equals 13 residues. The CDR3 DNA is TGTGCCAGCAGTGAAAGGGGGGGGGCCGAGCAGTACTTC. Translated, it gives CASSERGGAEQYF.

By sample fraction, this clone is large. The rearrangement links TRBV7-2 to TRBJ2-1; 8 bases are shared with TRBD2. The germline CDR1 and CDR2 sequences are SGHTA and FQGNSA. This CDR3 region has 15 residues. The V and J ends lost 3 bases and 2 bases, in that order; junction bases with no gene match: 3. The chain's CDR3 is CASSLSSGPYNEQFF. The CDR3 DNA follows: TGTGCCAGCAGCTTGTCTAGCGGGCCCTACAATGAGCAGTTCTTC.

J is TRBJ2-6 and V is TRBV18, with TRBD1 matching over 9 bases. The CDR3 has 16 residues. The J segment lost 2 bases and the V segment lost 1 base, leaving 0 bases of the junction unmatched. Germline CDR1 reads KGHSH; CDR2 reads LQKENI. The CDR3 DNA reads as TGTGCCAGCTCACCACGGGACAGGGCTGGGGCCAACGTCCTGACTTTC. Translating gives CASSPRDRAGANVLTF.

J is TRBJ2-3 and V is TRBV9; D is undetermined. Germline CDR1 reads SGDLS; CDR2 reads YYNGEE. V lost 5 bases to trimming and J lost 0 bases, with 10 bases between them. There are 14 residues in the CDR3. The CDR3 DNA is TGTGCCAGCAGACCCCCCGGAAGCACAGATACGCAGTATTTT. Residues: CASRPPGSTDTQYF.

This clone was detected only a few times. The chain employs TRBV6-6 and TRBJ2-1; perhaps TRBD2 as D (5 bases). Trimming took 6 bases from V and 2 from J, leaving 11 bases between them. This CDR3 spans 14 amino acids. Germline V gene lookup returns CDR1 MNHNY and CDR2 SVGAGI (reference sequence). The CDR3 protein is CASRSLGAYNEQFF. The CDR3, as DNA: TGTGCCAGCAGGAGTCTCGGGGCCTACAATGAGCAGTTCTTC.

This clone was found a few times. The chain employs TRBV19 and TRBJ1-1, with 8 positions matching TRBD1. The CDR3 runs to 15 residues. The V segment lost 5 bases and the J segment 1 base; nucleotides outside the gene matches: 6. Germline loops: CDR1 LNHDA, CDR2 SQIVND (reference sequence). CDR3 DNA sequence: TGTGCCAGTAGTTTGACAGGGGTGGGGAACACTGAAGCTTTCTTT. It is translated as CASSLTGVGNTEAFF.

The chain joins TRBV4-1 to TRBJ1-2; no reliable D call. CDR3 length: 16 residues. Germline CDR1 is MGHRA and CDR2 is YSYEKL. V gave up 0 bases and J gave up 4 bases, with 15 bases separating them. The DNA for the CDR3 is TGCGCCAGCAGCCAAGATCTTAAACAGTTTGGCTATGGCTACACCTTC. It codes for CASSQDLKQFGYGYTF.

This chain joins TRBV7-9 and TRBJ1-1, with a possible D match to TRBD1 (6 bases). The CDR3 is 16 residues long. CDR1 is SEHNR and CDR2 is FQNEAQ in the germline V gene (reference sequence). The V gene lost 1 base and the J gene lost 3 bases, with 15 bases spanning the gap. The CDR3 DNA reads TGTGCCAGCAGCTTAGGCGGGGGCCCGGTGGACACTGAAGCTTTCTTT. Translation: CASSLGGGPVDTEAFF.

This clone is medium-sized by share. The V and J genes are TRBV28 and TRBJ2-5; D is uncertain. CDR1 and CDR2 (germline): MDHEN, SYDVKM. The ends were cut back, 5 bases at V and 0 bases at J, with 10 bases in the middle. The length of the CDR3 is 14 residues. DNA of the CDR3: TGTGCCAGCAGTCCACTCAGTAACCAAGAGACCCAGTACTTC. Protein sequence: CASSPLSNQETQYF.

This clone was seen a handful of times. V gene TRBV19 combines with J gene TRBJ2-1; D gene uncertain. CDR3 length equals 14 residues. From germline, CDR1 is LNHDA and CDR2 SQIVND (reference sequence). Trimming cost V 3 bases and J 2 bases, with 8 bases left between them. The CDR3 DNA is TGTGCCAGTAGTATGACTGGGGCCTACAATGAGCAGTTCTTC. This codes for CASSMTGAYNEQFF.

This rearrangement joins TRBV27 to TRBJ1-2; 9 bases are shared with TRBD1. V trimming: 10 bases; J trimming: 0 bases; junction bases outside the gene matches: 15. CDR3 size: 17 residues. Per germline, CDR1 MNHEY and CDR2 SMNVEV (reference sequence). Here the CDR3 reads CATTPLSGQGSNYGYTF. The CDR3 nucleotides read TGTGCCACGACCCCATTATCGGGACAGGGCTCTAACTATGGCTACACCTTC.

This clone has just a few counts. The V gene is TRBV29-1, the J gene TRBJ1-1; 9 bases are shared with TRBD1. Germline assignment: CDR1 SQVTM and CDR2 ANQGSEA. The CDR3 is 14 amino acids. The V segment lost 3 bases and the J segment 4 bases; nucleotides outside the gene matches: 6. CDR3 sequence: CSVDSGTGTTEAFF. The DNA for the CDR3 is TGCAGCGTTGATTCAGGGACAGGGACCACTGAAGCTTTCTTT.

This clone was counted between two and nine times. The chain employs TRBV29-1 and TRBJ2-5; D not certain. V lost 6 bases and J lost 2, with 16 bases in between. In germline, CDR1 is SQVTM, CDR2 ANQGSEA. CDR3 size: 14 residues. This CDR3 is CSVRSGLTQETQYF. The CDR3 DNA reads TGCAGCGTGCGGTCGGGCCTAACTCAAGAGACCCAGTACTTC.

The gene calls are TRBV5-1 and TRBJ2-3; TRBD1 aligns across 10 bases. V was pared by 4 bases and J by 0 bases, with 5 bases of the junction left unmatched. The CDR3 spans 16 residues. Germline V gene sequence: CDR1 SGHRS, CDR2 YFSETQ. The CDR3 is CASSKQGQGSTDTQYF. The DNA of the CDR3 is TGCGCCAGCAGCAAGCAGGGACAGGGGAGCACAGATACGCAGTATTTT.

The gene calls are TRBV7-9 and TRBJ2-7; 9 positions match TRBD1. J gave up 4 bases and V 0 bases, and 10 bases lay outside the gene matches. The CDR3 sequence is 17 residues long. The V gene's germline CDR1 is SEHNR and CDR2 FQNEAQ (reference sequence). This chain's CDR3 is CASSLALGTGGPYEQYF. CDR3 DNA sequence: TGTGCCAGCAGCTTAGCGCTAGGTACAGGGGGCCCGTACGAGCAGTACTTC.